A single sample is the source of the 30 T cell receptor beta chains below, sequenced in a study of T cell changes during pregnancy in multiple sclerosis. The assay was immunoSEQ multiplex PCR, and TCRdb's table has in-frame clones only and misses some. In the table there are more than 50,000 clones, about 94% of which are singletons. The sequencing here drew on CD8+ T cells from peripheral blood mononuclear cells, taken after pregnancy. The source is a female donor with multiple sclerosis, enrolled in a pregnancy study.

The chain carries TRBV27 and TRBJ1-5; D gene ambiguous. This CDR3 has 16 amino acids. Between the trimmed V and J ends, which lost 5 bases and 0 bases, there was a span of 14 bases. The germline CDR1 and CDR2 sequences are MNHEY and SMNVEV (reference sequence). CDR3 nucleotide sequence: TGTGCCAGCAGTATGTGGACTCCTTTTAGCAATCAGCCCCAGCATTTT. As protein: CASSMWTPFSNQPQHF.

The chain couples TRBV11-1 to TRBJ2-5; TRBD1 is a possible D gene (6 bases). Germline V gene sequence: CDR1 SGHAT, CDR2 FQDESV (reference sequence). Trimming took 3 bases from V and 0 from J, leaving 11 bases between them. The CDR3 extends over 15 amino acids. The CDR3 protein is CASSLTTGYQETQYF. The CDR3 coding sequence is TGTGCCAGCAGCTTGACTACAGGGTACCAAGAGACCCAGTACTTC.

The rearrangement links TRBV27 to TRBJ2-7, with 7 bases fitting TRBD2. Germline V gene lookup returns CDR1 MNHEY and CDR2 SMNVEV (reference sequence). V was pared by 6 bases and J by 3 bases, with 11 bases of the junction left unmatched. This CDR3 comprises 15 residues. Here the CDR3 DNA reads TGTGCCAGCAGCGACACTAGCGTCCGCATCTACGAGCAGTACTTC. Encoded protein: CASSDTSVRIYEQYF.

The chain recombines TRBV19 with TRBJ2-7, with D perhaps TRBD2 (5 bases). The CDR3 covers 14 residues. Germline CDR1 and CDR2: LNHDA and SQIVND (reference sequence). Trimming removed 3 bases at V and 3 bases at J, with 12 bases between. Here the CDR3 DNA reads TGTGCCAGTAGTATTTTTGGGGAGTACTACGAGCAGTACTTC. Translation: CASSIFGEYYEQYF. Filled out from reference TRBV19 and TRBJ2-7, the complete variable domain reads DGGITQSPKYLFRKEGQNVTLSCEQNLNHDAMYWYRQDPGQGLRLIYYSQIVNDFQKGDIAEGYSVSREKKESFPLTVTSAQKNPTAFYLCASSIFGEYYEQYFGPGTRLTVT.

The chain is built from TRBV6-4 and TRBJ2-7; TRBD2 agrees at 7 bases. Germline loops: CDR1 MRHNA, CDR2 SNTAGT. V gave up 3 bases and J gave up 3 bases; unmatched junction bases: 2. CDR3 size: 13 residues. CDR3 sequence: CASSEGTNYEQYF. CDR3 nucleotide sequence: TGTGCCAGCAGTGAGGGGACTAACTACGAGCAGTACTTC.

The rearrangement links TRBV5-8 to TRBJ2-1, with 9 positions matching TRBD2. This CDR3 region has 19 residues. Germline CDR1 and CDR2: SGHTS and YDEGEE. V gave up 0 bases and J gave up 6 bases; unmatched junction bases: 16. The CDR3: CASSLEAGSGSLGTNEQFF. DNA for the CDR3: TGTGCCAGCAGCTTGGAGGCTGGTAGCGGGAGTTTAGGGACCAATGAGCAGTTCTTC.

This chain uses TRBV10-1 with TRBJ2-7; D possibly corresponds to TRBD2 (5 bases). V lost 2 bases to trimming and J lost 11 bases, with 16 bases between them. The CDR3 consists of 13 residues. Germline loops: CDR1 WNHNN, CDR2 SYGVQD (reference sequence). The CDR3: CASSEGPAREKYF. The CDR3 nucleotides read TGCGCCAGCAGTGAGGGACCCGCCCGGGAAAAGTACTTC.

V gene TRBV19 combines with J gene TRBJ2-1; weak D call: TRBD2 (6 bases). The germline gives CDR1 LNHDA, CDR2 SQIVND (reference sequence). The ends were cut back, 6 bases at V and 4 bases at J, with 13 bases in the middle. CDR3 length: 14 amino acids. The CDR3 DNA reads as TGTGCCAGTAGAGGTTGGCGGGAATACAATGAGCAGTTCTTC. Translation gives CASRGWREYNEQFF.

The CDR3 DNA is TGTGCCACCAGCAATACAGGGGGCGTCACAGATACGCAGTATTTT. Amino acids: CATSNTGGVTDTQYF. The rearrangement uses TRBV15 and TRBJ2-3; 9 bases match TRBD1. Germline loops: CDR1 LNHNV, CDR2 YYDKDF (reference sequence). The CDR3 is 15 residues long. V lost 4 bases and J lost 2; bases outside the gene matches: 4.

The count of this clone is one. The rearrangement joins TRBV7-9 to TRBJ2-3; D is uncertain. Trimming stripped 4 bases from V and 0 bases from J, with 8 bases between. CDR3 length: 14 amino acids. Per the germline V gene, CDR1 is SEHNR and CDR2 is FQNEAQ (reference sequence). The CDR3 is CASSSPPSTDTQYF. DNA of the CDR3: TGTGCCAGCAGCTCCCCTCCTAGCACAGATACGCAGTATTTT.

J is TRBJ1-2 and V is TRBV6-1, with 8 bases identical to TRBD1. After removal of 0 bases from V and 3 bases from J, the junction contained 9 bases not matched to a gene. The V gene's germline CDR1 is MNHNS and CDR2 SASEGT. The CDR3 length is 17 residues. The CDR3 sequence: CASSEASTGVRDYGYTF. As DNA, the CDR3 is TGTGCCAGCAGTGAAGCTTCGACAGGGGTGAGGGACTATGGCTACACCTTC.

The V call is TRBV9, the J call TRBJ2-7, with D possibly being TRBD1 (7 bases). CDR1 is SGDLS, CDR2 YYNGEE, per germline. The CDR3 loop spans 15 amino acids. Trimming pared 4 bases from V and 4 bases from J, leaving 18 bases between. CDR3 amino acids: CASSPGGQKIYEQYF. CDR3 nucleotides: TGTGCCAGCAGCCCCGGGGGACAGAAAATTTACGAGCAGTACTTC.

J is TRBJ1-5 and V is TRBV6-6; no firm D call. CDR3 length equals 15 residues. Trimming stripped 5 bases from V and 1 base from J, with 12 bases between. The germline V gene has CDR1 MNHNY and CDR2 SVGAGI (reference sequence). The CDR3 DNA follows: TGTGCCAGCAGTCTTACGGTGCCCAGCAATCAGCCCCAGCATTTT. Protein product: CASSLTVPSNQPQHF.

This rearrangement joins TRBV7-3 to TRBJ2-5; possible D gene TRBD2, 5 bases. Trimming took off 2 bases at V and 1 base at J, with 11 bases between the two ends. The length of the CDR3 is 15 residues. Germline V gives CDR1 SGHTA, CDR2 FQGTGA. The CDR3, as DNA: TGTGCCAGCAGCTTAGGACTCAGCGGCCAAGAGACCCAGTACTTC. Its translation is CASSLGLSGQETQYF.

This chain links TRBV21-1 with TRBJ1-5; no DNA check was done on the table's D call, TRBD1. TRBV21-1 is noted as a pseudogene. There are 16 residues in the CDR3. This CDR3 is CASNKDRPHSNQPQHF. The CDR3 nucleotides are TGTGCCAGCAACAAAGACAGGCCTCATAGCAATCAGCCCCAGCATTTT.

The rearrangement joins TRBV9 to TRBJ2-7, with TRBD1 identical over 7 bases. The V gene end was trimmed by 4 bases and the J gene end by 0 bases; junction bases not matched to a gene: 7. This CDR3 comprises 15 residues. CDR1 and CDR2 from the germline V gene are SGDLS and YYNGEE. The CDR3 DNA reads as TGTGCCAGCAGCCCGGGACAGATCAGCTCCTACGAGCAGTACTTC. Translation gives CASSPGQISSYEQYF. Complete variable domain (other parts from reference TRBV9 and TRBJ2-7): DSGVTQTPKHLITATGQRVTLRCSPRSGDLSVYWYQQSLDQGLQFLIQYYNGEERAKGNILERFSAQQFPDLHSELNLSSLELGDSALYFCASSPGQISSYEQYFGPGTRLTVT.

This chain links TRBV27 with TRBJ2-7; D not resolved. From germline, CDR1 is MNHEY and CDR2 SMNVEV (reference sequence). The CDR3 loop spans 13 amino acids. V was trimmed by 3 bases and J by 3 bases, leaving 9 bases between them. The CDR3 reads CASSFLGNYEQYF. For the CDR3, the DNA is TGTGCCAGCAGTTTTCTAGGAAACTACGAGCAGTACTTC.

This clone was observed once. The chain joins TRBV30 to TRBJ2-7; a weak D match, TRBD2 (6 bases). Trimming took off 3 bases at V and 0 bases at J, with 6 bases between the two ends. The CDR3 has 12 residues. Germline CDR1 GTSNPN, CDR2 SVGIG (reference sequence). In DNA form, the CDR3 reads TGTGCCTGGAGCGGGGGCTCCTACGAGCAGTACTTC. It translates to CAWSGGSYEQYF.

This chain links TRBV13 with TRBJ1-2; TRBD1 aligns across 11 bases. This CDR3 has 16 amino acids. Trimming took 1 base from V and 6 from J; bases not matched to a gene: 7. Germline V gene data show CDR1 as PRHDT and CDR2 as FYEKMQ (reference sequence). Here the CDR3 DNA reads TGTGCCAGCAGCTTAGTGACGGGACAGGGGGAGGATGGCTACACCTTC. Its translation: CASSLVTGQGEDGYTF. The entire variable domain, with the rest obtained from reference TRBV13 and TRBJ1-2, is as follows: AAGVIQSPRHLIKEKRETATLKCYPIPRHDTVYWYQQGPGQDPQFLISFYEKMQSDKGSIPDRFSAQQFSDYHSELNMSSLELGDSALYFCASSLVTGQGEDGYTFGSGTRLTVV.

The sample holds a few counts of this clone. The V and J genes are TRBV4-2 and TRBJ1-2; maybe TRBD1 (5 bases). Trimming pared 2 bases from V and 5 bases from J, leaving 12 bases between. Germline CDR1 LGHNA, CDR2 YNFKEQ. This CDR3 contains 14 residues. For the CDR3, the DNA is TGTGCCAGCAGCCAAACCGGGGGGAGTTATGGCTACACCTTC. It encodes CASSQTGGSYGYTF.

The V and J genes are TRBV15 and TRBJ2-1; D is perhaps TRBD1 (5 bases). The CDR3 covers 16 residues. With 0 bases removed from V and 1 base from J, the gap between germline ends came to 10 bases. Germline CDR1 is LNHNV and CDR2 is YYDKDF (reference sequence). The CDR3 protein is CATSREGASSYNEQFF. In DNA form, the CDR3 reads TGTGCCACCAGCAGAGAAGGGGCGTCGTCCTACAATGAGCAGTTCTTC.

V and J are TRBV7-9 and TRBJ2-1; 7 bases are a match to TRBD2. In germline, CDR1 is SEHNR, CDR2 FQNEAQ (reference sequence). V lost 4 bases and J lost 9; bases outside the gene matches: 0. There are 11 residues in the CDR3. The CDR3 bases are TGTGCCAGCAGCTGGGGGGGTGAGCAGTTCTTC. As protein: CASSWGGEQFF.

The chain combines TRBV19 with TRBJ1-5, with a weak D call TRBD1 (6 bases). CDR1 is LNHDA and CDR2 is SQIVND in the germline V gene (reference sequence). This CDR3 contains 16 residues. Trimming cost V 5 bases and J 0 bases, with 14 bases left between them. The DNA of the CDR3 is TGTGCCAGTAGTTTCGGGGACAACTATAGCAATCAGCCCCAGCATTTT. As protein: CASSFGDNYSNQPQHF.

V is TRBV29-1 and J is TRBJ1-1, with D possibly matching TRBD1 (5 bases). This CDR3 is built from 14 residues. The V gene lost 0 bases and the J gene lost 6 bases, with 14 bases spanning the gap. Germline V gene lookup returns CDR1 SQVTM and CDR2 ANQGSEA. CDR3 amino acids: CSVEDLGRVPEAFF. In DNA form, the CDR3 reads TGCAGCGTTGAAGATCTTGGCAGGGTCCCTGAAGCTTTCTTT.

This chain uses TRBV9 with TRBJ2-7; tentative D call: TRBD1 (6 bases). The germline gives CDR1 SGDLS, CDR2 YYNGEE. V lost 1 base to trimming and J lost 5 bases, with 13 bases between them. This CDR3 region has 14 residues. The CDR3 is CASSVSGVGDEQYF. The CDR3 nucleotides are TGTGCCAGCAGCGTATCAGGGGTGGGAGACGAGCAGTACTTC.

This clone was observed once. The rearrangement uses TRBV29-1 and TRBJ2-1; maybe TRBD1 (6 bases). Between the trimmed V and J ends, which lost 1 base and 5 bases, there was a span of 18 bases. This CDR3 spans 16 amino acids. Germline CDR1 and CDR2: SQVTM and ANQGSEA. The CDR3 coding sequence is TGCAGCGTTGAAGGGGACCAGGACAGAGCGAACAATGAGCAGTTCTTC. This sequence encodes CSVEGDQDRANNEQFF.

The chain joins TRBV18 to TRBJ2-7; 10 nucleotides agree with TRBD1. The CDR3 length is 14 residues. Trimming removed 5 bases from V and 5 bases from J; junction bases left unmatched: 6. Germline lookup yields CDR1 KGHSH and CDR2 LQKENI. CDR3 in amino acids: CASSATGGMNEQYF. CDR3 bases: TGTGCCAGCTCAGCGACAGGGGGCATGAACGAGCAGTACTTC.

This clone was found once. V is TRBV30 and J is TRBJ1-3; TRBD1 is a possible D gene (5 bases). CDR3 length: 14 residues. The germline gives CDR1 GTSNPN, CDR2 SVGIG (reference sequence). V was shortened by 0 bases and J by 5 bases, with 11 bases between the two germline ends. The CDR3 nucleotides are TGTGCCTGGAGTGTACGCCAGGGAAGAAACACCATATATTTT. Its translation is CAWSVRQGRNTIYF.

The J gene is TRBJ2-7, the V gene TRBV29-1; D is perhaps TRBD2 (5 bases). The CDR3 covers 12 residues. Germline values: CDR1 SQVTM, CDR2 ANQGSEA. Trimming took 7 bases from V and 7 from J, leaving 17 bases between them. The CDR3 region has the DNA TGCAGCGCCGGGGATCCGGTGGGGGAGCAGTACTTC. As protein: CSAGDPVGEQYF.

In DNA, the CDR3 is TGTGCCAGCAGTTTAGGCGGGACCTTTAGCAATCAGCCCCAGCATTTT. Translating gives CASSLGGTFSNQPQHF. The chain employs TRBV27 and TRBJ1-5; maybe TRBD1 (5 bases). The CDR3 contains 16 residues. Germline CDR1 MNHEY, CDR2 SMNVEV (reference sequence). The ends were cut back, 2 bases at V and 0 bases at J, with 11 bases in the middle.